What follows are 13 T cell receptor beta chains derived from one specimen sequenced in a study of shared clonotypes between healthy human individuals. The protocol was immunoSEQ multiplex PCR, while the TCRdb copy is restricted to in-frame clones and leaves out a portion. The data contain 550,000 to 750,000 clones, 92% of them singletons. CD45RO-negative CD8 cells positively selected for CCR7 made up the naive population, which excluded terminally differentiated effector memory CD45RA+ cells. The sequenced sample was naive CD8+ T cells sorted from blood. The receptor set was obtained from a young man in good health.

The V call is TRBV4-1, the J call TRBJ1-5; D may be TRBD1 (5 bases). Germline V gene lookup returns CDR1 MGHRA and CDR2 YSYEKL. V was trimmed by 0 bases and J by 4 bases, leaving 13 bases between them. The CDR3 is 16 residues long. CDR3 DNA sequence: TGCGCCAGCAGCCAAGAGGGACCGAGCTCTAATCAGCCCCAGCATTTT. Its translation: CASSQEGPSSNQPQHF.

This clone was recorded once. The chain combines TRBV29-1 with TRBJ2-7; tentative D call: TRBD2 (6 bases). CDR1 is SQVTM, CDR2 ANQGSEA, per germline. This CDR3 region has 16 residues. V was trimmed by 1 base and J by 1 base, leaving 17 bases between them. CDR3 DNA: TGCAGCGTTGAAGGCCTCACTGCTAGCGCGTCCTACGAGCAGTACTTC. Residues: CSVEGLTASASYEQYF.

This chain joins TRBV27 and TRBJ2-1; TRBD2 aligns across 11 bases. CDR3 length equals 16 residues. Germline V gene lookup returns CDR1 MNHEY and CDR2 SMNVEV (reference sequence). J gave up 4 bases and V 2 bases, and 4 bases lay outside the gene matches. CDR3 in amino acids: CASSLTTSGAYNEQFF. The CDR3 nucleotides are TGTGCCAGCAGTTTAACGACTAGCGGGGCATACAATGAGCAGTTCTTC.

In this sample, this clone turned up once. The V and J genes are TRBV7-6 and TRBJ2-7; 13 positions agree with TRBD2. The CDR3 runs to 14 residues. Germline CDR1 reads SGHVS; CDR2 reads FNYEAQ. After removal of 7 bases from V and 7 bases from J, the junction contained 7 bases not matched to a gene. As DNA, the CDR3 is TGTGCCAGCAAGGGGACTAGCGGGATGGGGGAGCAGTACTTC. Translating it yields CASKGTSGMGEQYF. Combining the CDR3 with reference TRBV7-6 and TRBJ2-7 gives the whole variable domain GAGVSQSPRYKVTKRGQDVALRCDPISGHVSLYWYRQALGQGPEFLTYFNYEAQQDKSGLPNDRFSAERPEGSISTLTIQRTEQRDSAMYRCASKGTSGMGEQYFGPGTRLTVT.

The chain couples TRBV6-5 to TRBJ2-7; D gene unclear. The CDR3 contains 13 residues. Germline lookup yields CDR1 MNHEY and CDR2 SVGAGI. The V end lost 6 bases, the J end lost 7 bases, and 16 bases lay between the germline ends. The CDR3 DNA is TGTGCCAGCAGCCTTTCCGATTTTGGGGAGCAGTACTTC. Its translation is CASSLSDFGEQYF.

The chain's CDR3 is CSVEESNGGELFF. In DNA form, the CDR3 reads TGCAGCGTTGAGGAGAGTAACGGCGGGGAGCTGTTTTTT. The chain combines TRBV29-1 with TRBJ2-2; D unresolved. Trimming removed 3 bases from V and 7 bases from J, with 12 bases in between. Per germline, CDR1 SQVTM and CDR2 ANQGSEA. The CDR3 is 13 amino acids.

The rearrangement links TRBV11-2 to TRBJ2-5; 9 bases are a match to TRBD2. V lost 3 bases, J lost 4 bases, and 9 bases stayed unmatched. This CDR3 is 16 amino acids long. Germline CDR1 reads SGHAT; CDR2 reads FQNNGV. The CDR3 protein is CASSFNPSGIVETQYF. CDR3 nucleotide sequence: TGTGCCAGCAGCTTTAATCCTAGCGGGATAGTAGAGACCCAGTACTTC.

The chain combines TRBV5-1 with TRBJ1-1; 7 bases are a match to TRBD1. V dropped 3 bases and J dropped 5; count of bases not matched to a gene: 19. The CDR3 contains 18 residues. From germline, CDR1 is SGHRS and CDR2 YFSETQ. The CDR3 reads CASSYGSRDRGILTEAFF. CDR3 coding DNA: TGCGCCAGCAGCTACGGATCACGGGACAGAGGAATCTTAACTGAAGCTTTCTTT. Supplemented by reference TRBV5-1 and TRBJ1-1, the full variable domain reads KAGVTQTPRYLIKTRGQQVTLSCSPISGHRSVSWYQQTPGQGLQFLFEYFSETQRNKGNFPGRFSGRQFSNSRSEMNVSTLELGDSALYLCASSYGSRDRGILTEAFFGQGTRLTVV.

The CDR3 is CASSLIPSGGELFF. The CDR3 DNA follows: TGTGCCAGCAGCTTGATTCCCTCGGGCGGGGAGCTGTTTTTT. The J gene is TRBJ2-2, the V gene TRBV7-3, with unresolved D. The germline V gene encodes CDR1 SGHTA and CDR2 FQGTGA. This CDR3 contains 14 residues. Trimming took 3 bases from V and 7 from J, leaving 12 bases between them.

The genes are TRBV2 and TRBJ2-3; 7 nucleotides align to TRBD1. Germline CDR1 SNHLY, CDR2 FYNNEI. The trim removed 10 bases at V and 6 bases at J, leaving 4 bases unmatched. The CDR3 has 11 residues. As DNA, the CDR3 is TGTGCCACCCTGACAGGGGATACGCAGTATTTT. Residues: CATLTGDTQYF.

This chain links TRBV7-9 with TRBJ2-1; 8 bases agree with TRBD2. CDR1 and CDR2 from the germline V gene are SEHNR and FQNEAQ (reference sequence). This CDR3 contains 17 residues. Trimming at V came to 2 bases and at J to 4 bases, leaving 10 bases not matched to a gene. This CDR3 reads CASSLSEREGPYNEQFF. For the CDR3, the DNA is TGTGCCAGCAGCTTAAGCGAACGGGAGGGCCCTTACAATGAGCAGTTCTTC.

CDR3 DNA sequence: TGTGCCAGCAGCGAATCCCAGGGTTGGCTCGATACGCAGTATTTT. Translated: CASSESQGWLDTQYF. The rearrangement joins TRBV27 to TRBJ2-3; a weak D match, TRBD1 (5 bases). Germline V gives CDR1 MNHEY, CDR2 SMNVEV (reference sequence). Trimming took 6 bases from V and 6 from J, leaving 19 bases between them. The CDR3 sequence is 15 residues long.

The rearrangement joins TRBV14 to TRBJ2-7; maybe TRBD1 (5 bases). The CDR3 is 15 amino acids. Germline assignment: CDR1 SGHDN and CDR2 FVKESK. The ends were cut back, 1 base at V and 2 bases at J, with 12 bases in the middle. CDR3 protein: CASSQGSGAPYEQYF. CDR3 DNA: TGTGCCAGCAGCCAAGGTTCTGGGGCCCCCTACGAGCAGTACTTC.